A selection of T cell receptor beta chains follows, all from one sample in a study of blood T cell repertoires in COVID-19. This table comes from immunoSEQ multiplex PCR, and its TCRdb copy is limited to in-frame clones, with some not included. The sample includes 90,000 to 120,000 clones, about three quarters of them seen just once. The specimen was peripheral blood. These receptors were collected from an older man with acute or convalescent COVID-19. Both conserved end residues are part of each CDR3. The D gene is left open where the match is weak. Clone size is stated in some rows and not others, as once, few, many or a class when expanded.

abundance,d_gene,v_gene,len,j_gene,CDR3aa,CDR3nt
-,TRBD2,TRBV2,13,TRBJ2-1,CASSGGLAYEQFF,TGTGCCAGCAGTGGGGGACTAGCGTATGAGCAGTTCTTC
-,-,TRBV7-2,16,TRBJ2-3,CASSLVAGAYTDTQYF,TGTGCCAGCAGCTTAGTCGCGGGGGCCTACACAGATACGCAGTATTTT
-,-,TRBV2,17,TRBJ2-2,CASSKPYIAGNTGELFF,TGTGCCAGCTCTAAACCCTACATTGCGGGGAACACCGGGGAGCTGTTTTTT
few,-,TRBV3-1/TRBV3-2,13,TRBJ1-6,CASSQQGDSPLHF,TGTGCCAGCAGTCAACAGGGCGATTCACCCCTCCACTTT
-,-,TRBV9,14,TRBJ1-2,CASSVAQEGYGYTF,TGTGCCAGCAGCGTAGCTCAAGAGGGCTATGGCTACACCTTC
-,-,TRBV7-2,12,TRBJ2-5,CASSRERETQYF,TGTGCCAGCAGTCGGGAGCGAGAGACCCAGTACTTC
-,-,TRBV6-5,13,TRBJ1-5,CASSQTTDQPQHF,TGTGCCAGCAGTCAGACGACAGACCAGCCCCAGCATTTT
once,-,TRBV5-6,14,TRBJ2-2,CASSLVQNTGELFF,TGTGCCAGCAGCTTGGTACAGAACACCGGGGAGCTGTTTTTT
-,-,TRBV28,12,TRBJ1-5,CASPSPGQPQHF,TGTGCCAGCCCCTCCCCAGGCCAGCCCCAGCATTTT
-,-,TRBV19,12,TRBJ1-1,CASSIRDTEAFF,TGTGCCAGTAGTATACGGGACACTGAAGCTTTCTTT
-,TRBD2,TRBV7-8,19,TRBJ2-1,CASSHNSLIAGSSYNEQFF,TGTGCCAGCAGCCATAACTCTCTAATAGCGGGGAGCTCCTACAATGAGCAGTTCTTC
few,TRBD2,TRBV6-2/TRBV6-3,14,TRBJ2-1,CASSLSGGDNEQFF,TGTGCCAGCAGCCTTAGCGGGGGTGACAATGAGCAGTTCTTC
few,TRBD2,TRBV18,13,TRBJ2-7,CASSSSGVYEQYF,TGTGCCAGCTCGTCTAGCGGGGTCTACGAGCAGTACTTC
once,-,TRBV18,15,TRBJ1-5,CASSYNGGSNQPQHF,TGTGCCAGCTCGTACAACGGGGGTAGCAATCAGCCCCAGCATTTT
-,TRBD1,TRBV28,18,TRBJ1-1,CASRPDNGQVPGWTEAFF,TGTGCCAGCAGGCCGGACAATGGACAGGTTCCCGGTTGGACTGAAGCTTTCTTT
-,-,TRBV6-1,16,TRBJ1-2,CASSDLGLRKGYGYTF,TGTGCCAGCAGTGACCTGGGACTCCGGAAAGGCTATGGCTACACCTTC
many,TRBD2,TRBV7-3,16,TRBJ2-2,CASSLIGRGRTGELFF,TGTGCCAGCAGCTTAATTGGGCGGGGGAGGACCGGGGAGCTGTTTTTT
-,TRBD2,TRBV11-2,15,TRBJ2-5,CASSLAGTSQETQYF,TGTGCCAGCAGCTTAGCGGGGACTAGCCAAGAGACCCAGTACTTC
few,-,TRBV6-5,13,TRBJ1-2,CASIGTNNYGYTF,TGTGCCAGCATAGGAACTAATAACTATGGCTACACCTTC
-,TRBD2,TRBV7-7,15,TRBJ2-1,CASSVFSGGYNEQFF,TGTGCCAGCAGCGTCTTTAGCGGGGGCTACAATGAGCAGTTCTTC
once,-,TRBV5-6,12,TRBJ2-2,CASSFFTGELFF,TGTGCCAGCAGCTTCTTCACCGGGGAGCTGTTTTTT
-,TRBD1,TRBV2,15,TRBJ1-3,CASSEMGTGVNTIYF,TGTGCCAGCAGTGAAATGGGGACAGGGGTAAACACCATATATTTT